A single sample gave rise to the 3 T cell receptor beta chains below, sequenced in a study of blood T cell repertoires in COVID-19. Method: immunoSEQ multiplex PCR; TCRdb's copy keeps in-frame clones and lacks some. The top ten hold around 4.8% of the sample, which has more than 85,000 clones, nearly 90% seen once. The sequenced material came from peripheral blood. These receptor sequences come from a human donor in a cohort sampled during active COVID-19.

On this clone itself: Just one base apart from a much larger clone, this may be a read error. Other DNA sequences in this specimen translate into the identical CDR3. This chain's CDR3 is CASSYLNEQFF. The DNA for the CDR3 is TGTGCCAGCAGTTATCTGAATGAGCAGTTCTTC. The V gene is TRBV6-2 or TRBV6-3, the J gene TRBJ2-1; the D is unclear. Trimming pared 3 bases from V and 7 bases from J, leaving 4 bases between. The CDR3 is made up of 11 amino acids. Germline V CDR1 and CDR2: MNHEY, SVGEGT.

This clone came up once. This chain links TRBV5-4 with TRBJ2-1; TRBD1 agrees at 11 bases. Germline V gene data show CDR1 as SGHNT and CDR2 as YYREEE (reference sequence). The CDR3 length is 16 residues. V lost 4 bases to trimming and J lost 3 bases; unmatched junction nucleotides: 6. In DNA form, the CDR3 reads TGTGCCAGCAGCCCGGTGGGGACAGGGGGCTACAATGAGCAGTTCTTC. Translating it yields CASSPVGTGGYNEQFF.

The rearrangement links TRBV7-2 to TRBJ1-1; 10 bases match TRBD1. The germline V gene has CDR1 SGHTA and CDR2 FQGNSA. The CDR3 extends over 15 amino acids. V trimming: 5 bases; J trimming: 6 bases; junction bases outside the gene matches: 9. The CDR3 DNA reads as TGTGCCAGCAGCCTGCAGACAGGGGGCGTCGCTGAAGCTTTCTTT. This sequence encodes CASSLQTGGVAEAFF.